Each of the 19 T cell receptor beta chains below was sequenced from the same sample in a study of blood T cell repertoires in COVID-19. Some clones are missing from TCRdb's copy, which holds only in-frame ones; the method was immunoSEQ multiplex PCR. Found here are over 400,000 clones, approximately 85% of them singletons; the top ten hold approximately 3.2%. Sequenced sample: peripheral blood. The receptors were gathered from a human donor in a cohort sampled during active COVID-19.

V is TRBV6-5 and J is TRBJ2-7; the D gene is possibly TRBD2 (6 bases). Trimming removed 8 bases at V and 4 bases at J, with 9 bases between. Germline V gives CDR1 MNHEY, CDR2 SVGAGI. This CDR3 comprises 11 residues. The CDR3 protein is CASLREYEQYF. The CDR3 bases are TGTGCCAGCTTACGGGAGTACGAGCAGTACTTC.

The rearrangement joins TRBV2 to TRBJ1-3, with D hard to call. The V gene's germline CDR1 is SNHLY and CDR2 FYNNEI. Trimming cost V 3 bases and J 8 bases, with 11 bases left between them. This CDR3 contains 13 residues. CDR3 protein: CASSDLTIDTIYF. CDR3 DNA: TGTGCCAGCAGTGATTTAACAATCGACACCATATATTTT.

The chain links TRBV9 to TRBJ2-5, with D possibly TRBD1 on 5 matching bases. CDR1 and CDR2 (germline): SGDLS, YYNGEE. Trimming cost V 4 bases and J 4 bases, with 14 bases left between them. The CDR3 consists of 14 residues. CDR3 region: CASSPQQGSETQYF. DNA for the CDR3: TGTGCCAGCAGCCCCCAGCAGGGCTCAGAGACCCAGTACTTC. Supplemented by reference TRBV9 and TRBJ2-5, the full variable domain reads DSGVTQTPKHLITATGQRVTLRCSPRSGDLSVYWYQQSLDQGLQFLIQYYNGEERAKGNILERFSAQQFPDLHSELNLSSLELGDSALYFCASSPQQGSETQYFGPGTRLLVL.

V is TRBV30 and J is TRBJ2-1; D is possibly TRBD2 (6 bases). Trimming took off 1 base at V and 3 bases at J, with 13 bases between the two ends. There are 15 residues in the CDR3. CDR1 GTSNPN and CDR2 SVGIG come from the germline V gene (reference sequence). The CDR3 DNA reads TGTGCCTGGAGTGAAGTCGCGGGAAGCTACAATGAGCAGTTCTTC. Its protein is CAWSEVAGSYNEQFF.

For this clone: Within the sample, other DNA sequences also encode this same CDR3. The chain uses TRBV5-6 and TRBJ1-2; TRBD1 agrees at 7 bases. This CDR3 is 13 amino acids long. Germline CDR1 is SGHDT and CDR2 is YYEEEE. The junction had 4 bases not matched to a gene; V was cut back by 2 bases and J by 6 bases. The CDR3 DNA is TGTGCCAGCAGCTTAACAGGGGAGGATGGCTACACCTTC. The encoded protein is CASSLTGEDGYTF.

This chain links TRBV28 with TRBJ1-2, with a tentative D call TRBD1 (5 bases). Germline V gene lookup returns CDR1 MDHEN and CDR2 SYDVKM. The V end was cut by 5 bases, the J end by 6 bases, with 19 bases between. The CDR3 extends over 15 amino acids. CDR3 bases: TGTGCCAGCAGTCTCGACGGGGGTATTTTCAATGGCTACACCTTC. This encodes CASSLDGGIFNGYTF.

The V gene is TRBV5-6, the J gene TRBJ1-1, with D possibly matching TRBD1 (5 bases). V shed 1 base and J shed 0 bases, with 13 bases lying between them. This CDR3 comprises 16 residues. Germline CDR1 SGHDT, CDR2 YYEEEE. In DNA form, the CDR3 reads TGTGCCAGCAGCTTGTGGGGCAGATTCATGAACACTGAAGCTTTCTTT. Translated: CASSLWGRFMNTEAFF.

Details on this clone: This same CDR3 is encoded by further DNA sequences in the sample. The V gene is TRBV4-3, the J gene TRBJ2-1; 12 bases match TRBD2. Germline V gene sequence: CDR1 LGHNA, CDR2 YSLEER. This CDR3 has 15 residues. Trimming removed 1 base from V and 5 bases from J; junction bases left unmatched: 0. CDR3 in amino acids: CASSQGTSGNNEQFF. DNA of the CDR3: TGCGCCAGCAGCCAAGGGACTAGCGGGAACAATGAGCAGTTCTTC.

The V and J genes are TRBV29-1 and TRBJ1-1, with D tentatively TRBD1 (6 bases). Germline CDR1 and CDR2: SQVTM and ANQGSEA. Deletions cut 4 bases from V and 3 bases from J, with 15 bases between. This CDR3 is 14 amino acids long. Here the CDR3 DNA reads TGCAGCGTTGGGGAATTACAGGGCCACACTGAAGCTTTCTTT. Protein sequence: CSVGELQGHTEAFF.

V gene TRBV9 combines with J gene TRBJ2-5; tentative D call: TRBD1 (6 bases). The V and J ends lost 5 bases and 5 bases respectively, with 13 bases between them. This CDR3 spans 13 amino acids. CDR1 and CDR2 (germline): SGDLS, YYNGEE. CDR3 amino acids: CASSPGVGETQYF. CDR3 DNA sequence: TGTGCCAGCAGTCCAGGGGTGGGCGAGACCCAGTACTTC.

The chain carries TRBV3-1 (or the pseudogene TRBV3-2) and TRBJ2-5; 7 nucleotides agree with TRBD2. Germline V lookup: CDR1 LGHDT, CDR2 YNNKEL (reference sequence). The CDR3 extends over 15 amino acids. With V trimmed by 0 bases and J by 5 bases, 6 bases remained unmatched. CDR3 bases: TGTGCCAGCAGCCAAGATAAACTAGCGTATGAGACCCAGTACTTC. Translating it yields CASSQDKLAYETQYF.

This sequence joins TRBV3-1 (or the pseudogene TRBV3-2) and TRBJ2-7; D perhaps matches TRBD2 (5 bases). The V gene's germline CDR1 is LGHDT and CDR2 YNNKEL (reference sequence). The CDR3 sequence is 15 residues long. The germline V and J ends were trimmed by 0 bases and 2 bases, with 11 bases remaining between them. As DNA, the CDR3 is TGTGCCAGCAGCCAAGAAAGGGAGTTCCCCTACGAGCAGTACTTC. Its translation is CASSQEREFPYEQYF.

This chain links TRBV6-5 with TRBJ2-3; D is perhaps TRBD2 (5 bases). The CDR3 has 16 amino acids. Trimming pared 2 bases from V and 2 bases from J, leaving 14 bases between. Germline values: CDR1 MNHEY, CDR2 SVGAGI. The CDR3 protein is CASSYGSRRSTDTQYF. CDR3 DNA sequence: TGTGCCAGCAGTTACGGGAGTCGCCGATCCACAGATACGCAGTATTTT.

The chain links TRBV7-2 to TRBJ2-1; 8 bases align to TRBD2. Germline trimming cut 6 bases from V and 3 bases from J; bases unmatched to any gene: 10. Germline V gene data show CDR1 as SGHTA and CDR2 as FQGNSA. The CDR3 has 16 amino acids. The CDR3 region has the DNA TGTGCCAGCAGTTTCCTAGCGGGCACAGTCTACAATGAGCAGTTCTTC. Protein product: CASSFLAGTVYNEQFF.

The chain joins TRBV2 to TRBJ1-1; the D gene is possibly TRBD1 (5 bases). Germline values: CDR1 SNHLY, CDR2 FYNNEI. The V end lost 1 base, the J end lost 4 bases, and 13 bases lay between the germline ends. This CDR3 comprises 15 residues. The CDR3 reads CASSEVPGRFTEAFF. The CDR3 nucleotides read TGTGCCAGCAGTGAAGTCCCAGGGAGGTTCACTGAAGCTTTCTTT. Full variable domain (outside the CDR3, taken from reference TRBV2 and TRBJ1-1): EPEVTQTPSHQVTQMGQEVILRCVPISNHLYFYWYRQILGQKVEFLVSFYNNEISEKSEIFDDQFSVERPDGSNFTLKIRSTKLEDSAMYFCASSEVPGRFTEAFFGQGTRLTVV.

V and J are TRBV7-2 and TRBJ1-1; 10 bases agree with TRBD1. This CDR3 has 15 residues. V trimming: 1 base; J trimming: 4 bases; junction bases outside the gene matches: 3. CDR1 and CDR2 (germline): SGHTA, FQGNSA. In DNA form, the CDR3 reads TGTGCCAGCAGCTTAGAATGGACAGGGGGCACTGAAGCTTTCTTT. Translating gives CASSLEWTGGTEAFF.

The CDR3: CASSKGGGNEQFF. Written as DNA, the CDR3 is TGTGCCAGCAGCAAAGGGGGGGGTAATGAGCAGTTCTTC. The chain recombines TRBV21-1 with TRBJ2-1; the table assigns TRBD2, which was not confirmed against the DNA. TRBV21-1 is a pseudogene segment. This CDR3 is built from 13 residues.

This clone has only a few counts. J is TRBJ2-1 and V is TRBV6-6; 9 bases fit TRBD2. The CDR3 loop spans 19 amino acids. V shed 5 bases, J shed 3 bases, and the junction held 17 bases outside the gene matches. The V gene's germline CDR1 is MNHNY and CDR2 SVGAGI (reference sequence). As DNA, the CDR3 is TGTGCCAGCAGTCCTAACGGCCTAGCGGGAACCGCGGTCTACAATGAGCAGTTCTTC. Amino acid sequence: CASSPNGLAGTAVYNEQFF.

This chain connects TRBV28 to TRBJ2-1, with TRBD2 matching over 7 bases. Looked up from germline, CDR1 is MDHEN and CDR2 is SYDVKM. V lost 2 bases and J lost 7; bases outside the gene matches: 8. The CDR3 extends over 15 amino acids. The CDR3 bases are TGTGCCAGCAGTTTAGGCGGGGACGGGAGGAATGAGCAGTTCTTC. Amino acids: CASSLGGDGRNEQFF. Based on the CDR3 plus reference TRBV28 and TRBJ2-1, the full variable domain is DVKVTQSSRYLVKRTGEKVFLECVQDMDHENMFWYRQDPGLGLRLIYFSYDVKMKEKGDIPEGYSVSREKKERFSLILESASTNQTSMYLCASSLGGDGRNEQFFGPGTRLTVL.